The text below deals with one T cell receptor (beta chain). Regarding time point: cycle 4 day 1 (C4D1), after less than 7 weeks of nivolumab. All the patients suffered relapse after autologous stem cell transplantation, and brentuximab vedotin exposure differed. This specimen belongs to a study of PD-1 blockade in classical Hodgkin lymphoma. Sequencing used immunoSEQ multiplex PCR; TCRdb keeps in-frame clones, though not all of them. The repertoire holds about 85,000 clones, 75% to 95% seen once, with around 2.9% in the top ten. Germline V gives CDR1 SGHDN, CDR2 FVKESK. This CDR3 contains 13 residues. V was shortened by 3 bases and J by 8 bases, with 8 bases between the two germline ends.

The material sequenced was peripheral blood mononuclear cells (PBMCs), taken before the fourth cycle of nivolumab. The V and J genes are TRBV14 and TRBJ1-6; no firm D call. This TCR derives from a human donor with classical Hodgkin lymphoma. CDR3 protein: CASSHRVDSPLHF. The CDR3, as DNA: TGTGCCAGCAGCCATCGGGTTGATTCACCCCTCCACTTT.